These T cell receptor beta chains were read from a single sample in a study of Ad26.COV2.S vaccination and SARS-CoV-2 variants. TCRdb keeps only in-frame clones here, not all; method: immunoSEQ multiplex PCR. The sample holds hundreds of thousands of clones; more than 70% are singletons and the top ten take nearly 1.5%. Sequencing was performed on peripheral blood, taken in a trial of Ad26.COV2.S vaccine versus placebo. These receptors were obtained from a person aged 18-65 years who received the Ad26.COV2.S COVID-19 vaccine or a placebo. Each CDR3 is given with its conserved first and last residue. The D gene is left open where the match is weak. Expanded clones are given a class, and other clones once, few, many or no size at all.

d_call j_call clone_size v_call cdr3_nt cdr3_aa
- TRBJ2-7 - TRBV11-2 TGTGCCAGCAGCCTTCAGGTGTACGAGCAGTACTTC CASSLQVYEQYF
- TRBJ2-4 - TRBV5-8 TGTGCCAGCAGCCCCGACAAAAACATTCAGTACTTC CASSPDKNIQYF
- TRBJ1-1 - TRBV7-9 TGTGCCAGCAGCCTAGATTGGGGCACTGAAGCTTTCTTT CASSLDWGTEAFF
- TRBJ1-1 - TRBV18 TGTGCCAGCTCACCAGATGACAGGCTGAACACTGAAGCTTTCTTT CASSPDDRLNTEAFF
- TRBJ2-5 - TRBV28 TGTGCCAGCAGTTTCCAAGAGACCCAGTACTTC CASSFQETQYF
- TRBJ2-7 - TRBV10-1 TGCGCCAGCAGTGAAAGCGGACTCTCCTACGAGCAGTACTTC CASSESGLSYEQYF
- TRBJ2-7 - TRBV20-1 TGCAGTGCTAGAGTCCGCTACGAGCAGTACTTC CSARVRYEQYF
TRBD2 TRBJ2-7 few TRBV9 TGTGCCAGCAGCGTAGGACTAGCGGGGCCCAGCTCCTACGAGCAGTACTTC CASSVGLAGPSSYEQYF
- TRBJ2-6 - TRBV9 TGTGCCAGCAACTCAAGGAGGGGTTCTGGGGCCAACGTCCTGACTTTC CASNSRRGSGANVLTF
- TRBJ2-3 - TRBV7-2 TGTGCCAGCAGCTTAGGGTCCATTGGTCCCACAGATACGCAGTATTTT CASSLGSIGPTDTQYF
TRBD1 TRBJ2-2 - TRBV2 TGTGCCAGCAGTGAAAGGACAGGGGAGTTAGCCGGGGAGCTGTTTTTT CASSERTGELAGELFF
- TRBJ1-6 - TRBV7-9 TGTGCCAGCAGCTTAGCTTGGGGTGATGGGGCCTTCAATTCACCCCTCCACTTT CASSLAWGDGAFNSPLHF
TRBD2 TRBJ2-2 - TRBV3-1/TRBV3-2 TGTGCCAGCAGCGACCCCCACCTTAGGCTAGCGGGGGCGCCGAACACCGGGGAGCTGTTTTTT CASSDPHLRLAGAPNTGELFF
TRBD1 TRBJ2-1 - TRBV10-3 TGTGCCATCAACCCATCGGGACAGGGGATGCATGAGCAGTTCTTC CAINPSGQGMHEQFF
- TRBJ2-3 - TRBV5-4 TGTGCCAGCAGCAATTATCGGGCAGATACGCAGTATTTT CASSNYRADTQYF
- TRBJ2-7 few TRBV6-2/TRBV6-3 TGTGCCAGCAGCCACGGGGGGCAGAGCTACGAGCAGTACTTC CASSHGGQSYEQYF
TRBD2 TRBJ2-5 - TRBV18 TGTGCCAGCTCACCACTCCTAGCGGGAGCGAGAGAGACCCAGTACTTC CASSPLLAGARETQYF
TRBD1 TRBJ2-7 - TRBV2 TGTGCCAGCCTTCCCTCTACCGGGACAGGGGGCAGGAACGAGCAGTACTTC CASLPSTGTGGRNEQYF
- TRBJ2-5 - TRBV27 TGTGCCAGCAGCCACAGGGCTGGGCAAGAGACCCAGTACTTC CASSHRAGQETQYF
- TRBJ1-2 once TRBV4-1 TGCGCCAGCAGCCAAGGGCAGAGTAACTATGGCTACACCTTC CASSQGQSNYGYTF
TRBD2 TRBJ2-5 - TRBV29-1 TGCAGCGTTGGGTACAGCGGGAGTTCAGCCGAAGAGACCCAGTACTTC CSVGYSGSSAEETQYF
- TRBJ2-7 - TRBV9 TGTGCCAGCAGCGTCGGGGATTCAAGCTCCTACGAGCAGTACTTC CASSVGDSSSYEQYF
TRBD2 TRBJ2-1 - TRBV11-3 TGTGCCAGCAGCGTCACTAGCGAAAACTACAATGAGCAGTTCTTC CASSVTSENYNEQFF
- TRBJ1-5 - TRBV5-7 TGTGCCAGCAGCTCACAGGGATTGAGGGTTCAGCCCCAGCATTTT CASSSQGLRVQPQHF
- TRBJ1-1 - TRBV19 TGTGCCAGTAGTATGACACCGTCAAACACTGAAGCTTTCTTT CASSMTPSNTEAFF
TRBD2 TRBJ2-1 - TRBV10-1 TGCGCCAGCAGTGGCCGTGGACTAGCGGGAGGTAATAAATACAATGAGCAGTTCTTC CASSGRGLAGGNKYNEQFF
- TRBJ2-3 - TRBV11-3 TGTGCCAGCAGCCGGACAGACGGGGCAGATACGCAGTATTTT CASSRTDGADTQYF
TRBD2 TRBJ2-1 - TRBV19 TGTGCCAGTAGTGCGGGACTAGCGGGAGTCACGCCCTACAATGAGCAGTTCTTC CASSAGLAGVTPYNEQFF
- TRBJ1-2 few TRBV30 TGTGCCTGGAGGGGACCTTACTATGGCTACACCTTC CAWRGPYYGYTF
- TRBJ1-2 - TRBV5-6 TGTGCCAGCAGCTTACCGGGGGGGTATGGCTACACCTTC CASSLPGGYGYTF
TRBD1 TRBJ2-5 - TRBV10-3 TGTGCCATCAGCGAAGGGACAGAAGAGACCCAGTACTTC CAISEGTEETQYF